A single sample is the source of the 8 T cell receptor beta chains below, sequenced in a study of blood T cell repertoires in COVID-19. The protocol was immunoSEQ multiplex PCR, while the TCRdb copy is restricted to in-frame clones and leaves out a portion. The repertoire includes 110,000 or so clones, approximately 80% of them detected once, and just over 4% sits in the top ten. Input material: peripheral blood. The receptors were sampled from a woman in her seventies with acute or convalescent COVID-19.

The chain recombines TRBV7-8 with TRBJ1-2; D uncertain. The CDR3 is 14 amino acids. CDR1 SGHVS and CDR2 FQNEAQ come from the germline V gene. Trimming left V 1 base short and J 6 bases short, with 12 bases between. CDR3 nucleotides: TGTGCCAGCAGCTTAGGGCCCGGGGTGGATGGCTACACCTTC. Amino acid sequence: CASSLGPGVDGYTF.

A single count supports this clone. This chain's CDR3 is CASSHRTGNEKLFF. CDR3 DNA sequence: TGCGCCAGCAGCCACCGGACAGGGAACGAAAAACTGTTTTTT. The chain combines TRBV4-1 with TRBJ1-4; 8 nucleotides align to TRBD1. This CDR3 has 14 amino acids. CDR1 and CDR2 (germline): MGHRA, YSYEKL. V lost 3 bases, J lost 8 bases, and 5 bases stayed unmatched.

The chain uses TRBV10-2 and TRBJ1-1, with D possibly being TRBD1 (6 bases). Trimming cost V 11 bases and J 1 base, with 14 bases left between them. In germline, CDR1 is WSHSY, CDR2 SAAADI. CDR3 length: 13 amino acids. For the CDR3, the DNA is TGCGCCTGCAACAGGGATTCGAACACTGAAGCTTTCTTT. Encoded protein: CACNRDSNTEAFF.

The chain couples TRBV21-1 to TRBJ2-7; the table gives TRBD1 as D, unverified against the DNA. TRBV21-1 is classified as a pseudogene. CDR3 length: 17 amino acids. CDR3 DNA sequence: TGTGCCAGCAGCTACCAACAACGGGACAAACCCTCCTACGAGCAGTACGTC. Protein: CASSYQQRDKPSYEQYV.

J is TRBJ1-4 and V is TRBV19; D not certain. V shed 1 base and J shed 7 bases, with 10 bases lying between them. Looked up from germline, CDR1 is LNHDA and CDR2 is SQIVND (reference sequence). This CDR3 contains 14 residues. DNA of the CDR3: TGTGCCAGTAGTATAGCTTTAGAGGGTGAAAAACTGTTTTTT. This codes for CASSIALEGEKLFF.

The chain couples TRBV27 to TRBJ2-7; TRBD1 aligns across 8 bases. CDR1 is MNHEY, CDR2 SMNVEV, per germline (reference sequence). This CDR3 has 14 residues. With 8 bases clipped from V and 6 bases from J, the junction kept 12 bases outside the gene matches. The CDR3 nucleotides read TGTGCCAGCGCTTTATGGCAGGGGGCTGGCGAGCAGTACTTC. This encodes CASALWQGAGEQYF.

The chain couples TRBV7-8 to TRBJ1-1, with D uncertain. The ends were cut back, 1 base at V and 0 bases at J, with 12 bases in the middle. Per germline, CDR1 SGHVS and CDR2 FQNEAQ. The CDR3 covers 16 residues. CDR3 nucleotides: TGTGCCAGCAGCTTAGTGTCTTATAGTCTGAACACTGAAGCTTTCTTT. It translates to CASSLVSYSLNTEAFF.

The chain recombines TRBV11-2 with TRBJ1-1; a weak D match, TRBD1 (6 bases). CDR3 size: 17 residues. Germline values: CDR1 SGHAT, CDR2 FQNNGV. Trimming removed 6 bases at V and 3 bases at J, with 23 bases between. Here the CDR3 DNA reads TGTGCCAGCAGGGCCCCCCGGGGGCGGGGGTGGGACACTGAAGCTTTCTTT. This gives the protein CASRAPRGRGWDTEAFF.